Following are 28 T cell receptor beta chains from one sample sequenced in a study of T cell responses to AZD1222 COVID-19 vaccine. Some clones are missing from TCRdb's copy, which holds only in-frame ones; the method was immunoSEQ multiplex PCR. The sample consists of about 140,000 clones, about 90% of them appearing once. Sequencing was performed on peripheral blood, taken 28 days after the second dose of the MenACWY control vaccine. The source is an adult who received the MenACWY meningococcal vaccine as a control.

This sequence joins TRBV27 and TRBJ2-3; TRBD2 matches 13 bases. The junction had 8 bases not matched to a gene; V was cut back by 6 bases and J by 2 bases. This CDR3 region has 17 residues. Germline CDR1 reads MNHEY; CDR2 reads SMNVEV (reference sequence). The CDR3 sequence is CASRGLAGTRNTDTQYF. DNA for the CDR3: TGTGCCAGCAGGGGACTAGCGGGAACCAGGAACACAGATACGCAGTATTTT.

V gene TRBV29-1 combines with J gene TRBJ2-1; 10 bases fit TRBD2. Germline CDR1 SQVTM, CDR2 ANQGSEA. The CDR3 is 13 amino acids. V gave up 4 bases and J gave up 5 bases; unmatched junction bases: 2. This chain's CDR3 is CSVASGRDNEQFF. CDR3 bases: TGCAGCGTTGCCAGCGGGAGGGACAATGAGCAGTTCTTC.

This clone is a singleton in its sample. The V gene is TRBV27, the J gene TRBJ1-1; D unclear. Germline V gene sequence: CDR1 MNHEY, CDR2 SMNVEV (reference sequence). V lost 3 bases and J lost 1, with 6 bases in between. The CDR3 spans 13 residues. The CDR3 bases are TGTGCCAGCAGTTTTCGGGAGAACACTGAAGCTTTCTTT. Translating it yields CASSFRENTEAFF.

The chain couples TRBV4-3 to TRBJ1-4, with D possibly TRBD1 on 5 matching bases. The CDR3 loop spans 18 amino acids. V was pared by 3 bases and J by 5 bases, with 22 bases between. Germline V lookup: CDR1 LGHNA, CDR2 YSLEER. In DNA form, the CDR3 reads TGCGCCAGCAGCCAGTACGCGAAGATGGCAGGGACCAATGAAAAACTGTTTTTT. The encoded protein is CASSQYAKMAGTNEKLFF.

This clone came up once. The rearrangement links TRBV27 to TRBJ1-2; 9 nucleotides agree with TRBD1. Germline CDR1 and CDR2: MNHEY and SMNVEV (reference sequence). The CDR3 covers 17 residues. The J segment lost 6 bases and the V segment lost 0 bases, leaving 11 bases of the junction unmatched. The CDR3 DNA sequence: TGTGCCAGCAGTTTATCGGGCCCTGGGGACAGGGCAGATGGCTACACCTTC. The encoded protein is CASSLSGPGDRADGYTF.

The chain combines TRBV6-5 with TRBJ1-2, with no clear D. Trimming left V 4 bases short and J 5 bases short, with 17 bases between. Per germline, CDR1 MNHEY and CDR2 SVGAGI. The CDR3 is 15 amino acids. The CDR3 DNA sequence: TGTGCCAGCAGTTTAGCACAGCGGGTTGGATATGGCTACACCTTC. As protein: CASSLAQRVGYGYTF.

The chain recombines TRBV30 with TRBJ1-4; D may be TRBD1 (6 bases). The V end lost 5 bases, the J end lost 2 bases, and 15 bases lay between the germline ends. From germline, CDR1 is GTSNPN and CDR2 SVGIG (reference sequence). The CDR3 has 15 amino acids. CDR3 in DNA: TGTGCCTGGGCGACAGGCACCCGCACTAATGAAAAACTGTTTTTT. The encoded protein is CAWATGTRTNEKLFF.

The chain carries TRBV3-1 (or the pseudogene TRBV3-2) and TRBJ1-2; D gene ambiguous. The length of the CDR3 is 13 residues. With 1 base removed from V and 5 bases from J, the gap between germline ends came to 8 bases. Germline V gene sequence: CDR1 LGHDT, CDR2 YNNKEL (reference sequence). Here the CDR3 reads CASSQVGSYGYTF. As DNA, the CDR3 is TGTGCCAGCAGCCAAGTGGGGTCATATGGCTACACCTTC.

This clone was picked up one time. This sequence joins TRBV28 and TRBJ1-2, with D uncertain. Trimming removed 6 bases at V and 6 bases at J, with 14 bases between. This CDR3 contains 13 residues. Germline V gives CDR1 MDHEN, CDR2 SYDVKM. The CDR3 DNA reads TGTGCCAGCAGCCTGCCGGCTCCCGATGGCTACACCTTC. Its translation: CASSLPAPDGYTF.

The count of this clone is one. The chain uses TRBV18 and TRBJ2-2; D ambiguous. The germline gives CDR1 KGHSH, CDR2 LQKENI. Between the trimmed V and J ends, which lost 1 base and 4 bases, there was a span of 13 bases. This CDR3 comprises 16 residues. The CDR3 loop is CASSPLSSQSTGELFF. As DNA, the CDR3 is TGTGCCAGCTCACCACTGAGCTCCCAGTCCACCGGGGAGCTGTTTTTT.

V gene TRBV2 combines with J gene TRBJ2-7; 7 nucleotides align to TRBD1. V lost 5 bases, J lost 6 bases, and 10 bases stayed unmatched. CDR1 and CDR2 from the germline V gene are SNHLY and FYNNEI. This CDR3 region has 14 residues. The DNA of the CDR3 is TGTGCCAGCAGTCAACAGGGGACCTCGGGCGAGCAGTACTTC. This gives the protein CASSQQGTSGEQYF.

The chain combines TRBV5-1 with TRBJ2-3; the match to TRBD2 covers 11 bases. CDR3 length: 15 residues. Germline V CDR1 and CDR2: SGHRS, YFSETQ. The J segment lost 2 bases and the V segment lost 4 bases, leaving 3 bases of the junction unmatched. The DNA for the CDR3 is TGCGCCAGCAGCAGACTAGCGGGGAACACAGATACGCAGTATTTT. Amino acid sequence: CASSRLAGNTDTQYF. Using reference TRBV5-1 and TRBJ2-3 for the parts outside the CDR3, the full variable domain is KAGVTQTPRYLIKTRGQQVTLSCSPISGHRSVSWYQQTPGQGLQFLFEYFSETQRNKGNFPGRFSGRQFSNSRSEMNVSTLELGDSALYLCASSRLAGNTDTQYFGPGTRLTVL.

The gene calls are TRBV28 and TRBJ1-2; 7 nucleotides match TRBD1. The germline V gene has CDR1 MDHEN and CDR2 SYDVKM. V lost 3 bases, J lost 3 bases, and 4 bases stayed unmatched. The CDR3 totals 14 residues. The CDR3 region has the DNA TGTGCCAGCAGTTTGTCGGACAGGTACTATGGCTACACCTTC. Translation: CASSLSDRYYGYTF.

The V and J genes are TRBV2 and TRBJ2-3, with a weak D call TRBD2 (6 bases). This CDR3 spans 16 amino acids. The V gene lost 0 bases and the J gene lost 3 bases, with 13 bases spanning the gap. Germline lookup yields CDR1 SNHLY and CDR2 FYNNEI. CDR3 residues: CASSEALGGATDTQYF. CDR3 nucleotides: TGTGCCAGCAGTGAAGCGCTTGGCGGGGCAACAGATACGCAGTATTTT.

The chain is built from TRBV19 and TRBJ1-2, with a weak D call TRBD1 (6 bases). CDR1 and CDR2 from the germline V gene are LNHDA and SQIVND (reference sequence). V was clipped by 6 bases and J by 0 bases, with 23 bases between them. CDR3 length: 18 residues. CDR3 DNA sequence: TGTGCCAGTAGCCAACGGGCCCTTTTCAGGGACACTAACTATGGCTACACCTTC. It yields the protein CASSQRALFRDTNYGYTF.

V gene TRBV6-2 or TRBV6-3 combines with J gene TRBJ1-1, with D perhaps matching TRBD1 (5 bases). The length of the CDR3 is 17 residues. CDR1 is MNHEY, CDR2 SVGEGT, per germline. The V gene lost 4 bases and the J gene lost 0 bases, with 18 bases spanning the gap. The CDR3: CASSFTPQTGMNTEAFF. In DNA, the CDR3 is TGTGCCAGCAGTTTTACCCCCCAAACAGGAATGAACACTGAAGCTTTCTTT.

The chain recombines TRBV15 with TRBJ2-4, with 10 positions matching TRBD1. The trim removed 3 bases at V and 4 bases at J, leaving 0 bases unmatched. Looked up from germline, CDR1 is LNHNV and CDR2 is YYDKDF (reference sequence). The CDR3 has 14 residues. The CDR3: CATSRDRGKNIQYF. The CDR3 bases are TGTGCCACCAGCAGGGACAGGGGGAAAAACATTCAGTACTTC.

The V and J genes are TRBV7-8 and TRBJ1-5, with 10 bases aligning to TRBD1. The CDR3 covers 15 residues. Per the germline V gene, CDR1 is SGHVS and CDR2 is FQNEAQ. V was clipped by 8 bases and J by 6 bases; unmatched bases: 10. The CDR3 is CASDPDRGIGQPQHF. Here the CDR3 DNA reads TGTGCCAGCGATCCGGACAGGGGGATCGGTCAGCCCCAGCATTTT.

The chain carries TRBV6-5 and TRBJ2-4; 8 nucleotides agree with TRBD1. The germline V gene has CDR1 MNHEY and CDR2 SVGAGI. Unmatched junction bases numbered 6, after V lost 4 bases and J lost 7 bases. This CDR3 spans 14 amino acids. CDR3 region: CASSLTGVGNIQYF. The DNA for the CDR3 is TGTGCCAGCAGTTTGACAGGGGTGGGGAACATTCAGTACTTC.

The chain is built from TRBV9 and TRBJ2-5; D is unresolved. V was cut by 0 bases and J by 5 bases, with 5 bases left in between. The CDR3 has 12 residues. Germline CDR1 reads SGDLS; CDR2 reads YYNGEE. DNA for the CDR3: TGTGCCAGCAGCGTAGATGGGGAGACCCAGTACTTC. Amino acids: CASSVDGETQYF. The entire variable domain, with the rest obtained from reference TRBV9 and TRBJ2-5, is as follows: DSGVTQTPKHLITATGQRVTLRCSPRSGDLSVYWYQQSLDQGLQFLIQYYNGEERAKGNILERFSAQQFPDLHSELNLSSLELGDSALYFCASSVDGETQYFGPGTRLLVL.

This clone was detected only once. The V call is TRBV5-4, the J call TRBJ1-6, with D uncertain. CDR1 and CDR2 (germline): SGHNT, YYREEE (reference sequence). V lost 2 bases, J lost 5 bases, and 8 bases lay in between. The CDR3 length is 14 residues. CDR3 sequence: CASSLGQNNSPLHF. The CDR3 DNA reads TGTGCCAGCAGCTTAGGGCAGAATAATTCACCCCTCCACTTT.

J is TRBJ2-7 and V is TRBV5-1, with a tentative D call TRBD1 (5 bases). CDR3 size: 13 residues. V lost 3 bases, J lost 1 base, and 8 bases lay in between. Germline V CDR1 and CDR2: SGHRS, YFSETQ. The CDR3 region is CASSSPGSYEQYF. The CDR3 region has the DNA TGCGCCAGCAGCTCCCCAGGGTCCTACGAGCAGTACTTC. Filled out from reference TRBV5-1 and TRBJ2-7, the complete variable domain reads KAGVTQTPRYLIKTRGQQVTLSCSPISGHRSVSWYQQTPGQGLQFLFEYFSETQRNKGNFPGRFSGRQFSNSRSEMNVSTLELGDSALYLCASSSPGSYEQYFGPGTRLTVT.

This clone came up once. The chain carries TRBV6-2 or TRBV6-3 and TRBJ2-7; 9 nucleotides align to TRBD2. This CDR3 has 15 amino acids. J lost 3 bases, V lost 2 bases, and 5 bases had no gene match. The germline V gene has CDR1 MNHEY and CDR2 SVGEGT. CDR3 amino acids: CASSYQGGRDYEQYF. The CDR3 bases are TGTGCCAGCAGTTACCAGGGCGGGAGGGACTACGAGCAGTACTTC.

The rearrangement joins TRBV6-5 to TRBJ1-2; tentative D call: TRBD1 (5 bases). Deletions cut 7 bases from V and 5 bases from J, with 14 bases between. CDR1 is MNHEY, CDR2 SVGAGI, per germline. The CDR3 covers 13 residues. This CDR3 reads CASMAGKGYGYTF. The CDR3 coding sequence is TGTGCCAGCATGGCAGGGAAAGGGTATGGCTACACCTTC.

This CDR3 is CASSYGLGADTQYF. Here the CDR3 DNA reads TGTGCCAGCAGTTACGGCTTAGGAGCAGATACGCAGTATTTT. This chain uses TRBV6-2 or TRBV6-3 with TRBJ2-3; no clear D. Germline lookup yields CDR1 MNHEY and CDR2 SVGEGT. The CDR3 covers 14 residues. Trimming took off 2 bases at V and 4 bases at J, with 10 bases between the two ends.

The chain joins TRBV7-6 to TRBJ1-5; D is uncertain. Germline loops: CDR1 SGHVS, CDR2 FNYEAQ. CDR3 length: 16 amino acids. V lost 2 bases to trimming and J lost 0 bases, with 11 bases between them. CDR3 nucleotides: TGTGCCAGCAGCTTATTTGGGGAAGATAGCAATCAGCCCCAGCATTTT. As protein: CASSLFGEDSNQPQHF.

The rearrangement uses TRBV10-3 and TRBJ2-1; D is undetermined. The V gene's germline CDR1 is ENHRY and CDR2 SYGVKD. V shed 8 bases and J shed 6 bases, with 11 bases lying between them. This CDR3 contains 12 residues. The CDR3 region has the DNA TGTGCCATCGGACGGTACTCCAATGAGCAGTTCTTC. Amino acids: CAIGRYSNEQFF.

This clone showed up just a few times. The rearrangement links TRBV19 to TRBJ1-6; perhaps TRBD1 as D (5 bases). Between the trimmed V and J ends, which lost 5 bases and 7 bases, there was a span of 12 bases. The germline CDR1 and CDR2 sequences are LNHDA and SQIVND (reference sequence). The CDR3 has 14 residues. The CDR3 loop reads CASSAAQANSPLHF. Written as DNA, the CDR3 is TGTGCCAGTAGTGCGGCACAGGCGAATTCACCCCTCCACTTT.